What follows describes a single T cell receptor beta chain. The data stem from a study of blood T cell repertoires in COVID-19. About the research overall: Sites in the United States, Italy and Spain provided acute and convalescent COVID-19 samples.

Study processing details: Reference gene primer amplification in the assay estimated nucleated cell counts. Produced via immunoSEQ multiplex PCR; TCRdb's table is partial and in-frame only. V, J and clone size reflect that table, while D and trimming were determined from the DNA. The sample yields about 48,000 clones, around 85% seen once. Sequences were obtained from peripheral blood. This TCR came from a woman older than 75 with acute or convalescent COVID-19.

The chain's CDR3 is CASSLSASGANVLTF. The CDR3 region has the DNA TGTGCCAGCAGCTTATCAGCGTCTGGGGCCAACGTCCTGACTTTC. The rearrangement links TRBV7-2 to TRBJ2-6, with D unresolved. With 2 bases removed from V and 1 base from J, the gap between germline ends came to 6 bases. The CDR3 covers 15 residues. Germline V gene lookup returns CDR1 SGHTA and CDR2 FQGNSA.